This T cell receptor beta chain stems from a study of T cell repertoires in cytomegalovirus infection. Study details: Peptides in the study included HLA-C-restricted and HLA-B-restricted CMV epitopes. Evidence of both CMV infection and a matching HLA type came from public TCR beta signatures.

TCRdb passed the reads through MiXCR, listing each CDR3 protein once. The sample includes roughly 150,000 distinct CDR3 sequences, approximately 21% of them seen just once. The CDR3 is 16 amino acids. CDR1 is SEHNR, CDR2 FQNEAQ, per germline (reference sequence). The V and J ends lost 5 bases and 1 base, in that order; junction bases with no gene match: 7. In regard to this clonotype: Its antigen is as yet unknown.

The chain has TRBV7-9 and TRBJ2-3; 9 bases map to TRBD2. The source was CD8+ T cells from cultured PBMCs, collected from culture after CMV antigen stimulation. This clonotype was obtained from a human donor in good health (CMV status not recorded). Some clones in this sample may be carry-over from other donors' samples. The DNA for the CDR3 is TGTGCCAGCAGCCCTATGCAGCGGGGGGGCACAGATACGCAGTATTTT. Translating gives CASSPMQRGGTDTQYF.